The sequence of this T cell receptor beta chain was determined in a study of vaccination effects on CD4 cells after COVID-19. Under the ViraFEST assay, PBMC were stimulated with viral peptide pools so that antigen-specific CD4+ T cells expanded. Sequencing was performed afterwards. An approximately 10-day culture period preceded the isolation of CD4+ T cells. Two-dose vaccination with either BNT162b2 or mRNA-1273 was given to the participants. Each well held about 2 million PBMC cultured with around 9 ug/ml peptides and about 10 IU/ml IL-2. The repertoire was sequenced with immunoSEQ multiplex PCR; TCRdb's copy has only in-frame clones and lacks some. The sample holds about 66,000 clones, under 80% seen once. This CDR3 contains 14 residues. Trimming took off 6 bases at V and 5 bases at J, with 15 bases between the two ends. Per the germline V gene, CDR1 is MNHNY and CDR2 is SVGAGI (reference sequence).

This clone has only a few counts. The antigen is undetermined. The specimen comprised CD4+ T cells from PBMCs cultured with HCoV-OC43 spike peptides, sampled after COVID-19 vaccination. Documented subset: HCoV-OC43 spike overlapping peptide pool stimulation. The V and J genes are TRBV6-6 and TRBJ2-3, with D possibly TRBD2 on 5 matching bases. The receptor comes from a human donor who received a COVID-19 vaccine. Here the CDR3 reads CASRDRPGRDTQYF. The CDR3 DNA reads TGTGCCAGCAGGGACCGGCCGGGGAGAGATACGCAGTATTTT.